A single sample is the source of the 26 T cell receptor beta chains below, sequenced in a study of CD8 T cells in ankylosing spondylitis. TCRdb re-called the 5' RACE reads with MiXCR, one entry per CDR3 protein. The top ten hold more than 14% of the sample, which has roughly 300,000 distinct CDR3 sequences, around 8% seen once. Study-wide findings and caveats: Blood of patients with ankylosing spondylitis appeared to be characterized by a TCR beta motif of seven or eight highly homologous variants.

For these TCRs, the target antigens are not known. The sample was blood, either unsorted or a sorted T cell fraction (not recorded which). The source is a male donor with ankylosing spondylitis.

In its sample, this clonotype was seen a few times. One junction end disagrees with the germline gene, perhaps due to a read error. The J gene is TRBJ2-1, the V gene TRBV27; 7 nucleotides line up with TRBD2. The germline gives CDR1 MNHEY, CDR2 SMNVEV (reference sequence). The CDR3 contains 12 residues. CDR3 region: CTSSFVAGEQFF. CDR3 coding DNA: TGCACCAGCAGTTTCGTAGCGGGCGAGCAGTTCTTC.

This clonotype was counted at least ten times. The chain couples TRBV5-1 to TRBJ2-1, with 10 positions matching TRBD2. V shed 0 bases and J 5 bases; nucleotides not matched to a gene: 8. The CDR3 sequence is 17 residues long. From germline, CDR1 is SGHRS and CDR2 YFSETQ. The CDR3 here is CASSLASGRGRHNEQFF. In DNA form, the CDR3 reads TGCGCCAGCAGCTTGGCTAGCGGGAGAGGGAGGCACAATGAGCAGTTCTTC.

This clonotype was counted at least ten times. The chain has TRBV19 and TRBJ1-5, with TRBD1 matching 8 bases. This CDR3 spans 14 amino acids. Germline V gene data show CDR1 as LNHDA and CDR2 as SQIVND (reference sequence). With 9 bases clipped from V and 4 bases from J, the junction kept 8 bases outside the gene matches. CDR3 DNA: TGTGCCAGCAGTCCACGGACAGGGAATCAGCCCCAGCATTTT. It is translated as CASSPRTGNQPQHF. The whole variable domain, remainder taken from reference TRBV19 and TRBJ1-5, is DGGITQSPKYLFRKEGQNVTLSCEQNLNHDAMYWYRQDPGQGLRLIYYSQIVNDFQKGDIAEGYSVSREKKESFPLTVTSAQKNPTAFYLCASSPRTGNQPQHFGDGTRLSIL.

The V call is TRBV28, the J call TRBJ2-1, with D unresolved. Trimming took 3 bases from V and 0 from J, leaving 12 bases between them. The germline V gene encodes CDR1 MDHEN and CDR2 SYDVKM. CDR3 size: 16 residues. In nucleotides, the CDR3 is TGTGCCAGCAGTTTTGTTCAACTTACCTCCTACAATGAGCAGTTCTTC. Translated: CASSFVQLTSYNEQFF.

This clonotype was counted a few times. The rearrangement links TRBV5-6 to TRBJ2-1, with D tentatively TRBD2 (5 bases). CDR3 size: 18 residues. CDR1 SGHDT and CDR2 YYEEEE come from the germline V gene. V was shortened by 4 bases and J by 1 base, with 21 bases between the two germline ends. The CDR3 sequence is CASSRGIRDLTSYNEQFF. The CDR3 nucleotides are TGTGCCAGCAGCCGGGGTATTCGTGACTTAACTTCCTACAATGAGCAGTTCTTC.

This clonotype was seen a few times. The rearrangement links TRBV6-5 to TRBJ2-2; 8 bases match TRBD2. This CDR3 region has 18 residues. Germline CDR1 and CDR2: MNHEY and SVGAGI. Germline trimming cut 5 bases from V and 3 bases from J; bases unmatched to any gene: 14. The CDR3 loop is CASSHLRSGSYDTGELFF. The CDR3 nucleotides read TGTGCCAGCAGTCACCTGAGGAGCGGGAGTTACGACACCGGGGAGCTGTTTTTT.

This clonotype occurred many times. V is TRBV24-1 and J is TRBJ2-3, with 9 positions matching TRBD1. The CDR3 sequence is 14 residues long. Per the germline V gene, CDR1 is KGHDR and CDR2 is SFDVKD. Trimming removed 10 bases from V and 0 bases from J; junction bases left unmatched: 4. CDR3 nucleotide sequence: TGTGCCACGGGACAGGGAATTAGCACAGATACGCAGTATTTT. Translation: CATGQGISTDTQYF.

This clonotype was seen at least ten times. The V and J genes are TRBV5-1 and TRBJ2-5; D may be TRBD1 (7 bases). There are 14 residues in the CDR3. V lost 4 bases to trimming and J lost 0 bases, with 10 bases between them. Looked up from germline, CDR1 is SGHRS and CDR2 is YFSETQ. The CDR3 here is CASSAGQHQETQYF. The CDR3 region has the DNA TGCGCCAGCAGCGCGGGACAGCACCAAGAGACCCAGTACTTC.

The V and J genes are TRBV4-2 and TRBJ2-4; D is uncertain. CDR1 and CDR2 (germline): LGHNA, YNFKEQ. This CDR3 has 14 residues. V lost 0 bases and J 5 bases, leaving 8 bases between the germline ends. This CDR3 reads CASSQEDSENIQYF. In nucleotides, the CDR3 is TGTGCCAGCAGCCAAGAGGATTCGGAAAACATTCAGTACTTC.

This clonotype was seen repeatedly, ten times or more. The V gene is TRBV5-1, the J gene TRBJ2-5, with 12 bases aligning to TRBD2. The CDR3 runs to 16 residues. CDR1 SGHRS and CDR2 YFSETQ come from the germline V gene. The V segment lost 3 bases and the J segment 4 bases; nucleotides outside the gene matches: 7. The CDR3, as DNA: TGCGCCAGCAGCTATCCTCCGGGACTAGCGGGAGAGACCCAGTACTTC. Its protein product is CASSYPPGLAGETQYF.

Ten or more counts support this clonotype. The CDR3 region is CSVKLTGKETQYF. DNA for the CDR3: TGCAGCGTGAAGTTGACAGGAAAAGAGACCCAGTACTTC. The chain joins TRBV29-1 to TRBJ2-5, with D possibly TRBD1 on 6 matching bases. Trimming removed 6 bases at V and 3 bases at J, with 14 bases between. The CDR3 has 13 amino acids. Germline assignment: CDR1 SQVTM and CDR2 ANQGSEA.

The V call is TRBV29-1, the J call TRBJ1-1; the D gene is possibly TRBD1 (6 bases). CDR1 is SQVTM, CDR2 ANQGSEA, per germline. The CDR3 loop spans 14 amino acids. Trimming took off 4 bases at V and 2 bases at J, with 14 bases between the two ends. CDR3 region: CSVVNRVANTEAFF. The CDR3 DNA reads as TGCAGCGTTGTCAACAGGGTGGCAAACACTGAAGCTTTCTTT.

The gene calls are TRBV5-1 and TRBJ1-1; a weak D match, TRBD1 (6 bases). The germline V and J ends were trimmed by 4 bases and 6 bases, with 25 bases remaining between them. The CDR3 consists of 17 residues. CDR1 and CDR2 (germline): SGHRS, YFSETQ. The CDR3 reads CASSRAGGRGLGAEAFF. Written as DNA, the CDR3 is TGCGCCAGCAGCCGCGCCGGGGGCAGGGGACTGGGGGCTGAAGCTTTCTTT.

This clonotype occurred a few times. The V and J genes are TRBV5-1 and TRBJ2-7; 8 nucleotides match TRBD2. There are 14 residues in the CDR3. Per the germline V gene, CDR1 is SGHRS and CDR2 is YFSETQ. The V and J ends lost 1 base and 2 bases, in that order; junction bases with no gene match: 2. The CDR3 is CASSLSGGPYEQYF. DNA for the CDR3: TGCGCCAGCAGCTTGTCGGGAGGGCCCTACGAGCAGTACTTC.

V usage is TRBV5-1 and J usage is TRBJ2-1; maybe TRBD2 (5 bases). V was pared by 4 bases and J by 2 bases, with 16 bases between. The length of the CDR3 is 16 residues. Germline CDR1 is SGHRS and CDR2 is YFSETQ. The CDR3 DNA reads as TGCGCCAGCAGCGCCAGAACGGGGAGACCCTACAATGAGCAGTTCTTC. The encoded protein is CASSARTGRPYNEQFF.

This clonotype has only a few counts. An end of the junction differs from the germline gene, which may be a read error. The DNA for the CDR3 is TGTGCCACCAGCGGAGACTACCATATCACAGATACGCAGTATTTT. This translates into CATSGDYHITDTQYF. The V and J genes are TRBV15 and TRBJ2-3; D may be TRBD2 (5 bases). In germline, CDR1 is LNHNV, CDR2 YYDKDF (reference sequence). The CDR3 is 15 residues long.

The chain is built from TRBV11-2 and TRBJ2-5; 8 bases line up with TRBD1. The ends lost 5 bases at V and 10 bases at J; junction bases unmatched: 18. This CDR3 region has 16 residues. Germline CDR1 and CDR2: SGHAT and FQNNGV. The CDR3 reads CASSPSPDRGAWGQYF. CDR3 nucleotide sequence: TGTGCCAGCAGCCCGAGTCCCGACAGGGGAGCGTGGGGCCAGTACTTC.

The J gene is TRBJ1-1, the V gene TRBV6-2 or TRBV6-3; TRBD1 aligns across 7 bases. The germline V gene encodes CDR1 MNHEY and CDR2 SVGEGT. V lost 3 bases to trimming and J lost 2 bases; unmatched junction nucleotides: 6. The CDR3 spans 15 residues. The CDR3 region has the DNA TGTGCCAGCAGTTATTACGGGACAGCAAACACTGAAGCTTTCTTT. This translates into CASSYYGTANTEAFF.

As DNA, the CDR3 is TGTGCCAGCAGTGAAGTACGAGGGCCTGGGGCCAACGTCCTGACTTTC. This translates into CASSEVRGPGANVLTF. The chain couples TRBV6-1 to TRBJ2-6; tentatively, D is TRBD2 (5 bases). The CDR3 is made up of 16 amino acids. Trimming removed 1 base from V and 2 bases from J, with 9 bases in between. The germline V gene has CDR1 MNHNS and CDR2 SASEGT.

This clonotype came up a few times. The rearrangement links TRBV5-1 to TRBJ2-1; 10 nucleotides match TRBD1. This CDR3 contains 14 residues. Germline assignment: CDR1 SGHRS and CDR2 YFSETQ. V shed 6 bases, J shed 4 bases, and the junction held 4 bases outside the gene matches. Here the CDR3 reads CASKPGQGYNEQFF. The CDR3 coding sequence is TGCGCCAGCAAACCGGGACAGGGGTACAATGAGCAGTTCTTC.

The chain joins TRBV20-1 to TRBJ2-3; 7 nucleotides match TRBD1. The V segment lost 0 bases and the J segment 5 bases; nucleotides outside the gene matches: 17. CDR3 length equals 18 residues. Looked up from germline, CDR1 is DFQATT and CDR2 is SNEGSKA (reference sequence). For the CDR3, the DNA is TGCAGTGCTAGAGATCTTTCTGGACAGGCAGCGGCTGGAGATACGCAGTATTTT. This sequence encodes CSARDLSGQAAAGDTQYF.

This clonotype was counted at least ten times. The chain links TRBV15 to TRBJ2-1; 7 bases align to TRBD1. The CDR3 has 16 residues. The V segment lost 1 base and the J segment 6 bases; nucleotides outside the gene matches: 9. Germline assignment: CDR1 LNHNV and CDR2 YYDKDF (reference sequence). The CDR3 DNA reads as TGTGCCACCAGCAGAGCGTCAACAGGGGTCTTCAATGAGCAGTTCTTC. It yields the protein CATSRASTGVFNEQFF.

This clonotype came up a few times. The chain uses TRBV20-1 and TRBJ2-3, with D maybe TRBD2 (6 bases). The CDR3 totals 14 residues. Germline V gene sequence: CDR1 DFQATT, CDR2 SNEGSKA (reference sequence). V lost 5 bases and J lost 1, with 13 bases in between. CDR3 sequence reads: CSAWDLRGTDTQYF. In nucleotides, the CDR3 is TGCAGTGCTTGGGACTTGAGGGGCACAGATACGCAGTATTTT.

J is TRBJ2-3 and V is TRBV29-1, with 9 nucleotides matching TRBD2. V shed 3 bases, J shed 5 bases, and the junction held 6 bases outside the gene matches. Per germline, CDR1 SQVTM and CDR2 ANQGSEA. CDR3 length: 14 residues. The CDR3: CSVDPQREVDTQYF. The CDR3 nucleotides read TGCAGCGTTGACCCCCAGCGGGAGGTAGATACGCAGTATTTT.

There are many counts of this clonotype. The V gene is TRBV28, the J gene TRBJ1-5, with 7 bases that match TRBD1. Germline trimming cut 4 bases from V and 3 bases from J; bases unmatched to any gene: 9. Germline V CDR1 and CDR2: MDHEN, SYDVKM. This CDR3 region has 16 residues. CDR3: CASSSTVTGYNQPQHF. CDR3 nucleotides: TGTGCCAGCAGTTCCACCGTGACAGGGTACAATCAGCCCCAGCATTTT.

The chain combines TRBV29-1 with TRBJ2-1; D perhaps matches TRBD2 (5 bases). This CDR3 comprises 16 residues. The V end was cut by 5 bases, the J end by 9 bases, with 26 bases between. The germline CDR1 and CDR2 sequences are SQVTM and ANQGSEA. The chain's CDR3 is CSVHQSGQTGISEQFF. In DNA form, the CDR3 reads TGCAGCGTTCACCAAAGCGGCCAAACGGGGATAAGTGAGCAGTTCTTC.